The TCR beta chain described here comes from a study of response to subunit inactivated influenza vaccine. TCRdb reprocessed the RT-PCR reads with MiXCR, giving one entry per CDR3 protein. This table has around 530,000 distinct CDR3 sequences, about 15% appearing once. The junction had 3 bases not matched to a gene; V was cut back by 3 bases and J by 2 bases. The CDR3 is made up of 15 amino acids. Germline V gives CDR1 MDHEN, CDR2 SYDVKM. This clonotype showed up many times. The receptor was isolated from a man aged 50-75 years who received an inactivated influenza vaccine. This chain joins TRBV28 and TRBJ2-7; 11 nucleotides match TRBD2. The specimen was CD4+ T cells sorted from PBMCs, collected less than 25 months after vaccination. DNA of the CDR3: TGTGCCAGCAGTTTGGAACTAGCGGGAGCCTACGAGCAGTACTTC. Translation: CASSLELAGAYEQYF.